A selection of T cell receptor beta chains follows, all from one sample in a study of T cells after posttransplantation cyclophosphamide. Sequencing used immunoSEQ multiplex PCR; TCRdb keeps in-frame clones, though not all of them. Listed for the sample are about 14,000 clones, none seen a single time. The input for sequencing was PBMCs, taken around 1,200 days after allogeneic stem cell transplant with posttransplant cyclophosphamide. The receptors here all came from a female patient in her thirties or forties who received an allogeneic stem cell transplant from a related donor, was CMV-positive, and had no GVHD. A share of the T cells may be of graft donor origin. The CDR3 runs from the conserved cysteine through the conserved F or W. Fields, in order: V gene, J gene, clone size, D gene, CDR3 protein, CDR3 DNA. D genes are given only for firm matches. Clone size is not always given. Where it is, it says once, few, many or a class for expanded clones.

v_gene: TRBV5-6
j_gene: TRBJ1-3
abundance: many
d_gene: TRBD1
CDR3aa: CASSSWTGGTGGSGNTIYF
CDR3nt: TGTGCCAGCAGCTCTTGGACAGGTGGGACAGGGGGCTCTGGAAACACCATATATTTT

v_gene: TRBV19
j_gene: TRBJ2-1
abundance: many
d_gene: -
CDR3aa: CASSMMGPGNEQFF
CDR3nt: TGTGCCAGTAGTATGATGGGCCCAGGGAATGAGCAGTTCTTC

v_gene: TRBV6-6
j_gene: TRBJ2-7
abundance: few
d_gene: -
CDR3aa: CASSYVQGYSYEQYF
CDR3nt: TGTGCCAGCAGTTACGTCCAGGGGTACTCCTACGAGCAGTACTTC

v_gene: TRBV13
j_gene: TRBJ2-1
abundance: many
d_gene: -
CDR3aa: CASSLASGRLFNNEQFF
CDR3nt: TGTGCCAGCAGCTTAGCGTCAGGGAGGCTGTTTAACAATGAGCAGTTCTTC

v_gene: TRBV2
j_gene: TRBJ2-1
abundance: -
d_gene: TRBD2
CDR3aa: CASSDPGEGPPYNEQFF
CDR3nt: TGTGCCAGCAGTGACCCGGGGGAGGGGCCCCCCTACAATGAGCAGTTCTTC

v_gene: TRBV4-1
j_gene: TRBJ1-6
abundance: few
d_gene: -
CDR3aa: CASSQGAGWRESYNSPLHF
CDR3nt: TGCGCCAGCAGCCAAGGGGCAGGCTGGCGGGAGTCCTATAATTCACCCCTCCACTTT

v_gene: TRBV6-5
j_gene: TRBJ2-3
abundance: few
d_gene: -
CDR3aa: CASSYLDSDTDTQYF
CDR3nt: TGTGCCAGCAGTTATTTGGACAGCGACACAGATACGCAGTATTTT

v_gene: TRBV6-6
j_gene: TRBJ2-7
abundance: many
d_gene: TRBD1
CDR3aa: CASSLGQGLINEQYF
CDR3nt: TGTGCCAGCAGTCTGGGACAGGGCCTTATCAACGAGCAGTACTTC

v_gene: TRBV19
j_gene: TRBJ2-7
abundance: few
d_gene: TRBD2
CDR3aa: CASSVRLAGSYEQYF
CDR3nt: TGTGCCAGTAGTGTCCGGCTAGCGGGATCCTACGAGCAGTACTTC

v_gene: TRBV5-6
j_gene: TRBJ2-1
abundance: many
d_gene: -
CDR3aa: CASSLDSGDYNEQFF
CDR3nt: TGTGCCAGCAGCTTGGACAGCGGCGACTACAATGAGCAGTTCTTC

v_gene: TRBV4-3
j_gene: TRBJ2-3
abundance: many
d_gene: TRBD2
CDR3aa: CASSQDTSGSTDTQYF
CDR3nt: TGCGCCAGCAGCCAAGATACTAGCGGGAGCACAGATACGCAGTATTTT

v_gene: TRBV7-9
j_gene: TRBJ1-5
abundance: -
d_gene: -
CDR3aa: CASSSQGNSNQPQHF
CDR3nt: TGTGCCAGCAGCTCCCAGGGTAACAGCAATCAGCCCCAGCATTTT

v_gene: TRBV7-3
j_gene: TRBJ2-2
abundance: few
d_gene: TRBD1
CDR3aa: CASSITGVGELFF
CDR3nt: TGTGCCAGCAGCATTACAGGGGTCGGGGAGCTGTTTTTT

v_gene: TRBV18
j_gene: TRBJ1-3
abundance: many
d_gene: -
CDR3aa: CASSVGTGNTIYF
CDR3nt: TGTGCCAGCTCAGTCGGTACCGGAAACACCATATATTTT

v_gene: TRBV5-8
j_gene: TRBJ1-5
abundance: many
d_gene: -
CDR3aa: CASSLQPSRGWHQPQHF
CDR3nt: TGTGCCAGCAGCCTCCAGCCGTCCCGGGGATGGCATCAGCCCCAGCATTTT

v_gene: TRBV18
j_gene: TRBJ2-1
abundance: few
d_gene: TRBD2
CDR3aa: CASSPRTSGDNEQFF
CDR3nt: TGTGCCAGCTCACCAAGGACTAGCGGGGATAATGAACAGTTCTTC

v_gene: TRBV11-2
j_gene: TRBJ2-2
abundance: many
d_gene: -
CDR3aa: CASSALPGSIGELFF
CDR3nt: TGTGCCAGCAGCGCCCTGCCCGGGAGTATCGGGGAGCTGTTTTTT

v_gene: TRBV7-6
j_gene: TRBJ1-4
abundance: many
d_gene: TRBD1
CDR3aa: CASSASGTAEKLFF
CDR3nt: TGTGCCAGCAGCGCCTCCGGGACAGCTGAAAAACTGTTTTTT

v_gene: TRBV11-2
j_gene: TRBJ2-2
abundance: many
d_gene: -
CDR3aa: CASSLDLGPGELFF
CDR3nt: TGTGCCAGCAGCTTAGATCTCGGTCCCGGGGAGCTGTTTTTT

v_gene: TRBV10-1
j_gene: TRBJ1-5
abundance: -
d_gene: TRBD1
CDR3aa: CASRAGTGFFQPQHF
CDR3nt: TGCGCCAGCAGGGCCGGGACAGGGTTTTTTCAGCCCCAGCATTTT

v_gene: TRBV9
j_gene: TRBJ2-7
abundance: few
d_gene: -
CDR3aa: CAISFKQETAYEQYF
CDR3nt: TGTGCTATCAGTTTCAAACAGGAGACGGCATACGAGCAGTACTTC

v_gene: TRBV5-1
j_gene: TRBJ2-5
abundance: many
d_gene: TRBD2
CDR3aa: CASSLGLAGGIKETQYF
CDR3nt: TGCGCCAGCAGCTTGGGACTAGCGGGAGGGATTAAAGAGACCCAGTACTTC

v_gene: TRBV5-1
j_gene: TRBJ2-3
abundance: -
d_gene: -
CDR3aa: CASSFDLAAQYF
CDR3nt: TGCGCCAGCAGCTTTGACTTAGCCGCGCAGTATTTT

v_gene: TRBV2
j_gene: TRBJ2-5
abundance: many
d_gene: -
CDR3aa: CASRSPLASSRETQYF
CDR3nt: TGTGCCAGCAGGTCACCACTGGCTTCCTCGAGGGAGACCCAGTACTTC

v_gene: TRBV7-3
j_gene: TRBJ2-1
abundance: many
d_gene: TRBD2
CDR3aa: CASSLTSGGGEQFF
CDR3nt: TGTGCCAGCAGCTTAACTAGCGGGGGGGGTGAGCAGTTCTTC

v_gene: TRBV5-1
j_gene: TRBJ1-2
abundance: -
d_gene: TRBD1
CDR3aa: CASSLETGRSYTF
CDR3nt: TGCGCCAGCAGCTTGGAGACAGGGAGGAGCTACACCTTC

v_gene: TRBV4-2
j_gene: TRBJ1-2
abundance: many
d_gene: -
CDR3aa: CASSHHAPRAANYGYTF
CDR3nt: TGTGCCAGCAGCCACCACGCCCCGAGGGCCGCTAACTATGGCTACACCTTC

v_gene: TRBV7-3
j_gene: TRBJ2-1
abundance: many
d_gene: TRBD2
CDR3aa: CASSFGLAGNNEQFF
CDR3nt: TGTGCCAGCAGCTTCGGACTAGCGGGGAACAATGAGCAGTTCTTC

v_gene: TRBV5-5
j_gene: TRBJ1-4
abundance: many
d_gene: -
CDR3aa: CASSAGTPVREKLFF
CDR3nt: TGTGCCAGCAGCGCCGGGACTCCAGTACGGGAAAAACTGTTTTTT

v_gene: TRBV5-6
j_gene: TRBJ1-2
abundance: many
d_gene: TRBD1
CDR3aa: CASSLGQGNYGYTF
CDR3nt: TGTGCCAGCAGCTTGGGACAGGGGAACTATGGCTACACCTTC

v_gene: TRBV6-1
j_gene: TRBJ2-7
abundance: hyperexpanded
d_gene: -
CDR3aa: CASSEALQGLSYEQYF
CDR3nt: TGTGCCAGCAGTGAAGCGCTACAGGGATTGTCCTACGAGCAGTACTTC

v_gene: TRBV5-4
j_gene: TRBJ2-1
abundance: -
d_gene: -
CDR3aa: CASSLGGAENYNEQFF
CDR3nt: TGTGCCAGCAGCTTGGGTGGAGCGGAAAATTACAATGAGCAGTTCTTC

v_gene: TRBV5-1
j_gene: TRBJ2-3
abundance: many
d_gene: TRBD2
CDR3aa: CASSFFGTSGGATDTQYF
CDR3nt: TGCGCCAGCAGCTTCTTCGGGACTAGCGGGGGGGCCACAGATACGCAGTATTTT

v_gene: TRBV7-9
j_gene: TRBJ1-5
abundance: many
d_gene: -
CDR3aa: CASSLPRVEPQHF
CDR3nt: TGTGCCAGCAGCTTACCTCGGGTGGAGCCCCAGCATTTT

v_gene: TRBV7-3
j_gene: TRBJ2-7
abundance: many
d_gene: TRBD2
CDR3aa: CASSPDGGASYEQYF
CDR3nt: TGTGCCAGCAGCCCGGACGGGGGGGCGTCCTACGAGCAGTACTTC

v_gene: TRBV6-6
j_gene: TRBJ1-3
abundance: -
d_gene: -
CDR3aa: CASSQGIIGNTIYF
CDR3nt: TGTGCCAGCTCCCAGGGTATCATCGGAAACACCATATATTTT

v_gene: TRBV9
j_gene: TRBJ2-7
abundance: many
d_gene: -
CDR3aa: CASSAGTPPPLREQYF
CDR3nt: TGTGCCAGCAGCGCTGGGACACCTCCACCCTTACGCGAGCAGTACTTC

v_gene: TRBV27
j_gene: TRBJ2-7
abundance: many
d_gene: -
CDR3aa: CASSVSTGTTYEQYF
CDR3nt: TGTGCCAGCAGCGTCTCGACAGGCACCACCTACGAGCAGTACTTC

v_gene: TRBV9
j_gene: TRBJ2-7
abundance: many
d_gene: -
CDR3aa: CASSVAPMYEQYF
CDR3nt: TGTGCCAGCAGCGTAGCCCCTATGTACGAGCAGTACTTC